The 30 T cell receptor beta chains listed next were all sequenced from one sample in a study of cytomegalovirus exposure and HLA in healthy donors. The PCR made use of 60 Vbeta and 13 Jbeta primers. Method: immunoSEQ multiplex PCR; TCRdb's copy keeps in-frame clones and lacks some. This sample's table reports 100,000 to 150,000 clones. Sequenced material: PBMCs. Every receptor here comes from a woman in her thirties or forties in good health and CMV-seronegative.

The CDR3 bases are TGTGCCAGCAGCCAAGTCCAGGGGAGCACTAGCTATGGCTACACCTTC. This codes for CASSQVQGSTSYGYTF. The chain uses TRBV4-2 and TRBJ1-2, with D possibly matching TRBD1 (6 bases). Germline V gives CDR1 LGHNA, CDR2 YNFKEQ. Deletions cut 1 base from V and 4 bases from J, with 16 bases between. The CDR3 runs to 16 residues.

The chain has TRBV7-9 and TRBJ2-7; possible D gene TRBD1, 6 bases. This CDR3 is 11 amino acids long. V shed 3 bases and J shed 6 bases, with 6 bases lying between them. CDR1 SEHNR and CDR2 FQNEAQ come from the germline V gene (reference sequence). CDR3: CASSFRGEQYF. The DNA of the CDR3 is TGTGCCAGCAGCTTCAGGGGCGAGCAGTACTTC.

The chain links TRBV6-4 to TRBJ1-2; D is perhaps TRBD1 (5 bases). V gave up 4 bases and J gave up 8 bases, with 17 bases separating them. There are 14 residues in the CDR3. The germline V gene encodes CDR1 MRHNA and CDR2 SNTAGT. The CDR3 DNA reads TGTGCCAGCAGTGTGGGGCAGGGTATTGGCGGCTACACCTTC. This sequence encodes CASSVGQGIGGYTF.

The V and J genes are TRBV18 and TRBJ2-3; 11 nucleotides agree with TRBD1. The germline V gene encodes CDR1 KGHSH and CDR2 LQKENI. The ends lost 2 bases at V and 14 bases at J; junction bases unmatched: 3. This CDR3 region has 12 residues. The CDR3, as DNA: TGTGCCAGCTCACCAGGACAGGGGGCTGGGTATTTT. It encodes CASSPGQGAGYF.

The chain employs TRBV28 and TRBJ2-2, with D uncertain. CDR1 is MDHEN, CDR2 SYDVKM, per germline. This CDR3 region has 14 residues. Trimming pared 11 bases from V and 5 bases from J, leaving 18 bases between. CDR3 DNA: TGTGCCTCCCTGTCGCACCTGAGTACCGGGGAGCTGTTTTTT. Its protein is CASLSHLSTGELFF.

V gene TRBV7-2 combines with J gene TRBJ2-7; a possible D gene is TRBD1 (6 bases). This CDR3 contains 13 residues. Germline CDR1 is SGHTA and CDR2 is FQGNSA. Trimming cost V 0 bases and J 8 bases, with 11 bases left between them. CDR3: CASSLAGGSKQYF. CDR3 DNA: TGTGCCAGCAGCTTAGCAGGGGGAAGCAAGCAGTACTTC.

The V gene is TRBV5-4, the J gene TRBJ2-7, with 7 nucleotides matching TRBD1. After removal of 10 bases from V and 2 bases from J, the junction contained 18 bases not matched to a gene. CDR1 is SGHNT and CDR2 is YYREEE in the germline V gene (reference sequence). The CDR3 spans 16 residues. The CDR3 coding sequence is TGTGCCTCTTCTGAGGGGCAGACAGGGATGGCCTACGAGCAGTACTTC. Its translation: CASSEGQTGMAYEQYF.

The J gene is TRBJ2-2, the V gene TRBV6-5; D not resolved. Germline-derived CDR1 and CDR2 are MNHEY and SVGAGI. The CDR3 totals 12 residues. V was shortened by 2 bases and J by 7 bases, with 5 bases between the two germline ends. CDR3 in amino acids: CASSYMSGELFF. The CDR3, as DNA: TGTGCCAGCAGTTACATGAGCGGGGAGCTGTTTTTT.

The V and J genes are TRBV6-5 and TRBJ1-2; 8 bases map to TRBD1. V lost 5 bases, J lost 8 bases, and 4 bases stayed unmatched. Germline CDR1 is MNHEY and CDR2 is SVGAGI. This CDR3 is 12 amino acids long. The CDR3 DNA is TGTGCCAGCAGTAGACAGGGGAGCGGCTACACCTTC. This gives the protein CASSRQGSGYTF.

V is TRBV7-9 and J is TRBJ1-1; TRBD1 might be the D (5 bases). This CDR3 region has 16 residues. V lost 5 bases and J lost 2, with 18 bases in between. Germline V gene lookup returns CDR1 SEHNR and CDR2 FQNEAQ (reference sequence). The CDR3 is CASSMGGDWINTEAFF. Written as DNA, the CDR3 is TGTGCCAGCAGCATGGGGGGGGACTGGATTAACACTGAAGCTTTCTTT.

J is TRBJ2-7 and V is TRBV5-1, with 9 nucleotides matching TRBD2. The CDR3 loop spans 13 amino acids. CDR1 and CDR2 (germline): SGHRS, YFSETQ. The ends lost 7 bases at V and 3 bases at J; junction bases unmatched: 5. This chain's CDR3 is CASASGGRYEQYF. CDR3 in DNA: TGCGCCAGCGCAAGCGGGGGGCGCTACGAGCAGTACTTC.

As DNA, the CDR3 is TGTGCCGGGAGGGAGAATCGAGTCGCCGGGGAGCTGTTTTTT. It yields the protein CAGRENRVAGELFF. The rearrangement uses TRBV19 and TRBJ2-2; 7 nucleotides agree with TRBD2. CDR3 length: 14 amino acids. The trim removed 11 bases at V and 6 bases at J, leaving 12 bases unmatched. Germline values: CDR1 LNHDA, CDR2 SQIVND (reference sequence).

The chain uses TRBV7-8 and TRBJ2-7; 8 nucleotides agree with TRBD1. Germline-derived CDR1 and CDR2 are SGHVS and FQNEAQ. V trimming: 5 bases; J trimming: 3 bases; junction bases outside the gene matches: 6. This CDR3 spans 14 amino acids. The CDR3 DNA is TGTGCCAGCAGCCCGCAGGGGGCGAACTACGAGCAGTACGTC. As protein: CASSPQGANYEQYV.

This chain connects TRBV18 to TRBJ1-4; 7 bases fit TRBD1. The V gene's germline CDR1 is KGHSH and CDR2 LQKENI. This CDR3 spans 14 amino acids. Trimming at V came to 0 bases and at J to 8 bases, leaving 3 bases not matched to a gene. Here the CDR3 DNA reads TGTGCCAGCTCACCACCCGGAGGGGGCGAAAAACTGTTTTTT. Encoded protein: CASSPPGGGEKLFF.

V is TRBV15 and J is TRBJ2-7; 12 bases agree with TRBD1. The V gene's germline CDR1 is LNHNV and CDR2 YYDKDF (reference sequence). CDR3 length equals 15 residues. V lost 8 bases to trimming and J lost 4 bases; unmatched junction nucleotides: 9. CDR3 residues: CATSRGGQGAYEQYF. The CDR3 bases are TGTGCCACCTCAAGAGGGGGACAGGGGGCTTACGAGCAGTACTTC.

The chain is built from TRBV19 and TRBJ1-1; maybe TRBD1 (6 bases). Trimming took off 7 bases at V and 0 bases at J, with 15 bases between the two ends. The germline V gene encodes CDR1 LNHDA and CDR2 SQIVND (reference sequence). The CDR3 loop spans 15 amino acids. CDR3 sequence: CASTVQGPLNTEAFF. CDR3 DNA: TGTGCCAGTACGGTACAGGGACCTTTGAACACTGAAGCTTTCTTT.

The chain combines TRBV19 with TRBJ1-2; 9 nucleotides line up with TRBD1. Germline V gives CDR1 LNHDA, CDR2 SQIVND (reference sequence). The CDR3 loop spans 15 amino acids. V was pared by 7 bases and J by 5 bases, with 11 bases of the junction left unmatched. The CDR3 loop reads CASTPGQGARYGYTF. CDR3 coding DNA: TGTGCCAGTACCCCGGGACAGGGCGCTAGATATGGCTACACCTTC.

The chain joins TRBV7-8 to TRBJ2-5; D might be TRBD1 (5 bases). The CDR3 runs 15 residues. Germline CDR1 is SGHVS and CDR2 is FQNEAQ. Trimming stripped 2 bases from V and 5 bases from J, with 15 bases between. The CDR3 region has the DNA TGTGCCAGCAGCTTAAAGGGGCAGGGAATGGAGACCCAGTACTTC. It encodes CASSLKGQGMETQYF.

V gene TRBV15 combines with J gene TRBJ2-3; 14 bases are a match to TRBD2. The V gene end was trimmed by 5 bases and the J gene end by 5 bases; junction bases not matched to a gene: 6. The CDR3 contains 16 residues. In germline, CDR1 is LNHNV, CDR2 YYDKDF (reference sequence). In DNA, the CDR3 is TGTGCCACCAGCCGCCGAGGGACTAGCGGGGGAGATACGCAGTATTTT. Encoded protein: CATSRRGTSGGDTQYF.

The chain carries TRBV15 and TRBJ2-5; tentative D call: TRBD2 (5 bases). Per germline, CDR1 LNHNV and CDR2 YYDKDF (reference sequence). The CDR3 is 12 residues long. V gave up 3 bases and J gave up 4 bases, with 6 bases separating them. The CDR3 is CATSSGGETQYF. The CDR3 bases are TGTGCCACCAGCAGCGGAGGAGAGACCCAGTACTTC.

The V call is TRBV9, the J call TRBJ1-2; D perhaps matches TRBD1 (5 bases). V dropped 3 bases and J dropped 6 bases, with 18 bases sitting between them. The CDR3 is 15 amino acids. CDR1 and CDR2 (germline): SGDLS, YYNGEE. Here the CDR3 reads CASSERRWQGNGYTF. The CDR3 region has the DNA TGTGCCAGCAGCGAGCGTAGGTGGCAGGGAAATGGCTACACCTTC.

The gene calls are TRBV7-2 and TRBJ2-3, with D unresolved. Trimming removed 7 bases from V and 0 bases from J, with 11 bases in between. This CDR3 is 14 amino acids long. Per germline, CDR1 SGHTA and CDR2 FQGNSA. The CDR3, as DNA: TGTGCCAGCACCGGAGTCGCGAGCACAGATACGCAGTATTTT. This gives the protein CASTGVASTDTQYF. The full variable domain, in which reference TRBV7-2 and TRBJ2-3 provide the parts outside the CDR3, is GAGVSQSPSNKVTEKGKDVELRCDPISGHTALYWYRQSLGQGLEFLIYFQGNSAPDKSGLPSDRFSAERTGGSVSTLTIQRTQQEDSAVYLCASTGVASTDTQYFGPGTRLTVL.

V is TRBV11-2 and J is TRBJ1-5; the match to TRBD1 covers 8 bases. This CDR3 is built from 15 residues. V was clipped by 5 bases and J by 3 bases; unmatched bases: 6. Germline CDR1 reads SGHAT; CDR2 reads FQNNGV. The CDR3 sequence: CASSGGQAYNQPQHF. CDR3 nucleotide sequence: TGTGCCAGCAGCGGGGGACAGGCTTACAATCAGCCCCAGCATTTT. The full variable domain, in which reference TRBV11-2 and TRBJ1-5 provide the parts outside the CDR3, is EAGVAQSPRYKIIEKRQSVAFWCNPISGHATLYWYQQILGQGPKLLIQFQNNGVVDDSQLPKDRFSAERLKGVDSTLKIQPAKLEDSAVYLCASSGGQAYNQPQHFGDGTRLSIL.

The chain links TRBV14 to TRBJ2-3, with D maybe TRBD2 (5 bases). The CDR3 is made up of 17 amino acids. From germline, CDR1 is SGHDN and CDR2 FVKESK. The V gene lost 3 bases and the J gene lost 1 base, with 17 bases spanning the gap. Written as DNA, the CDR3 is TGTGCCAGCAGCCAGCCCCCCGGGCGGGCGGGCACAGATACGCAGTATTTT. Protein sequence: CASSQPPGRAGTDTQYF.

The rearrangement uses TRBV5-1 and TRBJ1-6, with a possible D match to TRBD1 (5 bases). The CDR3 totals 13 residues. Deletions cut 7 bases from V and 5 bases from J, with 10 bases between. Germline CDR1 SGHRS, CDR2 YFSETQ. DNA for the CDR3: TGCGCCAGCGCCGGGACTGATAATTCACCCCTCCACTTT. Its protein product is CASAGTDNSPLHF. The entire variable domain, with the rest obtained from reference TRBV5-1 and TRBJ1-6, is as follows: KAGVTQTPRYLIKTRGQQVTLSCSPISGHRSVSWYQQTPGQGLQFLFEYFSETQRNKGNFPGRFSGRQFSNSRSEMNVSTLELGDSALYLCASAGTDNSPLHFGNGTRLTVT.

The V and J genes are TRBV11-1 and TRBJ2-1; 11 bases match TRBD2. The CDR3 covers 17 residues. The germline V gene encodes CDR1 SGHAT and CDR2 FQDESV (reference sequence). V shed 6 bases, J shed 4 bases, and the junction held 11 bases outside the gene matches. Written as DNA, the CDR3 is TGTGCCAGCAGGTCGGGGTCTAGCGGGGGGCGGTACAATGAGCAGTTCTTC. It translates to CASRSGSSGGRYNEQFF.

The V and J genes are TRBV28 and TRBJ1-1; TRBD1 aligns across 8 bases. Germline CDR1 MDHEN, CDR2 SYDVKM. V trimming: 5 bases; J trimming: 5 bases; junction bases outside the gene matches: 10. The CDR3 runs to 15 residues. CDR3 nucleotides: TGTGCCAGCAGTGGGTCGACAGGGGCCCGGACTGAAGCTTTCTTT. Protein product: CASSGSTGARTEAFF.

The chain couples TRBV9 to TRBJ2-1; the match to TRBD1 covers 7 bases. V dropped 3 bases and J dropped 7; count of bases not matched to a gene: 4. Per germline, CDR1 SGDLS and CDR2 YYNGEE. The CDR3 sequence is 13 residues long. DNA of the CDR3: TGTGCCAGCAGCGCCCTACAGGGGAATGAGCAGTTCTTC. It codes for CASSALQGNEQFF.

The chain links TRBV27 to TRBJ1-4; D is possibly TRBD1 (5 bases). Germline V gives CDR1 MNHEY, CDR2 SMNVEV (reference sequence). CDR3 length: 12 residues. V was trimmed by 5 bases and J by 10 bases, leaving 11 bases between them. CDR3: CASSLSRGKLFF. The CDR3 coding sequence is TGTGCCAGCAGTCTCAGTAGGGGAAAACTGTTTTTT.

This chain links TRBV7-6 with TRBJ2-5; a weak D match, TRBD1 (5 bases). Trimming removed 2 bases at V and 5 bases at J, with 15 bases between. Per the germline V gene, CDR1 is SGHVS and CDR2 is FNYEAQ. CDR3 length: 15 residues. CDR3 in DNA: TGTGCCAGCAGCTTAACCCAGGGATTGGGGGAGACCCAGTACTTC. Amino acids: CASSLTQGLGETQYF.